This TCR beta chain was captured in a study of regulatory T cells in long-lasting Graves disease. This clonotype appeared many times. What it recognizes is unknown. The time point: newly diagnosed GD, antithyroid drugs for less than 3 months. From RNA extracted from PBMCs, the TCR library was made. Study conclusions and caveats: Persistent disease samples used TRBV28, TRBJ1-2 and TRBJ2-5 preferentially.

Investigators prepared the TCR beta libraries by applying iRepertoire HTBI primers and Arm-PCR of CDR3 regions. Per the original data handling: Detected in the samples were roughly 60 TRBV and under 15 TRBJ segments. TCRdb used MiXCR to reprocess the multiplex PCR reads, holding one entry per CDR3 protein. TCRdb, rather than the study authors, made the V and J calls. There are about 540,000 distinct CDR3 sequences in the sample; 13% occur only once, and roughly 10% lies in the top ten. Germline V gene lookup returns CDR1 MNHEY and CDR2 SVGAGI. The CDR3 loop spans 12 amino acids. V gave up 4 bases and J gave up 8 bases, with 11 bases separating them. This sample also belongs to another study, concerning T cells in Graves' hyperthyroidism and ophthalmopathy. That study reports: The TCR CDR3 was amplified in a first-round RT-PCR using the HTBI primer set. Most thyroid clonotypes with frequency above 0.001 were detected in blood.

The TCR originated in a man aged 30 to 45 with Graves disease. The chain uses TRBV6-5 and TRBJ1-2; weak D call: TRBD1 (5 bases). Sequenced material: peripheral blood mononuclear cells (PBMCs), taken at new diagnosis, from a patient treated with antithyroid drugs. Here the CDR3 reads CASSSGVRGYTF. The CDR3 DNA sequence: TGTGCCAGCAGTTCGGGGGTACGCGGCTACACCTTC.